The 8 T cell receptor beta chains below come from one sample, sequenced in a study of chemoradiotherapy in HPV16-positive cancers. Produced via immunoSEQ multiplex PCR; TCRdb's table is partial and in-frame only. The sample carries tens of thousands of clones, around 90% recorded once. The sequenced sample was blood, obtained from a patient who underwent chemoradiotherapy. The receptor set was obtained from a human donor with HPV-associated anogenital cancer.

V is TRBV6-5 and J is TRBJ1-2; no clear D gene. V lost 2 bases to trimming and J lost 2 bases, with 12 bases between them. The germline CDR1 and CDR2 sequences are MNHEY and SVGAGI. This CDR3 is built from 15 residues. The CDR3 here is CASSYGRNWNYGYTF. The CDR3 DNA is TGTGCCAGCAGTTACGGACGTAACTGGAACTATGGCTACACCTTC.

This chain joins TRBV10-3 and TRBJ1-1; 9 bases agree with TRBD1. The CDR3 contains 16 residues. Per germline, CDR1 ENHRY and CDR2 SYGVKD. Trimming took 3 bases from V and 0 from J; bases not matched to a gene: 5. Here the CDR3 reads CAISEGTGPMNTEAFF. In nucleotides, the CDR3 is TGTGCCATCAGTGAAGGGACAGGGCCCATGAACACTGAAGCTTTCTTT.

This clone was detected only once. The chain joins TRBV7-9 to TRBJ1-5; 8 bases are a match to TRBD1. Germline values: CDR1 SEHNR, CDR2 FQNEAQ (reference sequence). There are 13 residues in the CDR3. J was trimmed by 13 bases and V by 6 bases; bases with no gene match: 11. In DNA, the CDR3 is TGTGCCAGCAGTCCGACGACAGGGGATGAACAGCATTTT. It yields the protein CASSPTTGDEQHF.

The chain uses TRBV7-9 and TRBJ2-3, with TRBD2 matching 10 bases. From germline, CDR1 is SEHNR and CDR2 FQNEAQ (reference sequence). V lost 1 base and J lost 1; bases outside the gene matches: 11. The CDR3 sequence is 19 residues long. This chain's CDR3 is CASSLDWWLAGDRTDTQYF. In DNA form, the CDR3 reads TGTGCCAGCAGCTTAGATTGGTGGCTAGCGGGAGACCGCACAGATACGCAGTATTTT. Based on the CDR3 plus reference TRBV7-9 and TRBJ2-3, the full variable domain is DTGVSQNPRHKITKRGQNVTFRCDPISEHNRLYWYRQTLGQGPEFLTYFQNEAQLEKSRLLSDRFSAERPKGSFSTLEIQRTEQGDSAMYLCASSLDWWLAGDRTDTQYFGPGTRLTVL.

The chain has TRBV5-1 and TRBJ2-7; the match to TRBD2 covers 14 bases. Germline V gene lookup returns CDR1 SGHRS and CDR2 YFSETQ. V lost 3 bases and J lost 2; bases outside the gene matches: 1. The CDR3 runs to 15 residues. The CDR3 is CASSSGLAGAYEQYF. The CDR3 nucleotides read TGCGCCAGCAGCTCGGGACTAGCGGGGGCCTACGAGCAGTACTTC.

This sequence joins TRBV5-3 and TRBJ2-1, with no clear D. TRBV5-3 is an open reading frame whose function is uncertain. V was shortened by 2 bases and J by 3 bases, with 9 bases between the two germline ends. CDR3 length: 14 residues. The CDR3 DNA follows: TGTGCCAGAAGCTTAGAGAATGACTACAATGAGCAGTTCTTC. This encodes CARSLENDYNEQFF.

This chain connects TRBV29-1 to TRBJ2-1; D gene unclear. The germline CDR1 and CDR2 sequences are SQVTM and ANQGSEA. This CDR3 is built from 12 residues. V dropped 6 bases and J dropped 0 bases, with 6 bases sitting between them. Here the CDR3 reads CSVANSYNEQFF. The CDR3 DNA follows: TGCAGCGTCGCTAACTCCTACAATGAGCAGTTCTTC.

The rearrangement joins TRBV7-2 to TRBJ2-5; 9 bases are shared with TRBD2. J gave up 5 bases and V 5 bases, and 21 bases lay outside the gene matches. CDR1 is SGHTA and CDR2 is FQGNSA in the germline V gene. The CDR3 sequence is 19 residues long. The CDR3 DNA is TGTGCCAGCAGCCTCACCCGAAGGGGTGCGGGAGGGCCCGGGGAGACCCAGTACTTC. It specifies CASSLTRRGAGGPGETQYF.